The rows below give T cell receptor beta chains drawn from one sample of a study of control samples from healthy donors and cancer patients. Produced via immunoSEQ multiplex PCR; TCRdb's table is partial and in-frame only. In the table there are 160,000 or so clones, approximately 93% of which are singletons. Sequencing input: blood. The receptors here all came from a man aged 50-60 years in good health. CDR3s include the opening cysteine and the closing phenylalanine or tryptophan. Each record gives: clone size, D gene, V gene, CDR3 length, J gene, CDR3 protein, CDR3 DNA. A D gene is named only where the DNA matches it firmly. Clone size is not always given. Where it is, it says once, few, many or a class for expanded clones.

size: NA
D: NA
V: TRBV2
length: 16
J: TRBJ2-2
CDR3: CASSELAGRNTGELFF
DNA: TGTGCCAGCAGTGAATTGGCAGGGCGGAACACCGGGGAGCTGTTTTTT

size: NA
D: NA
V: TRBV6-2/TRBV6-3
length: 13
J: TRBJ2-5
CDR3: CASSLLGQETQYF
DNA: TGTGCCAGCAGCCTACTAGGCCAAGAGACCCAGTACTTC

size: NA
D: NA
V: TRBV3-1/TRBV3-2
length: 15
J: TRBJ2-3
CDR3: CASSQDQDRTDTQYF
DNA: TGTGCCAGCAGCCAAGATCAAGACCGCACAGATACGCAGTATTTT

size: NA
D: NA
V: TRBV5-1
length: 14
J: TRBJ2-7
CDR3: CASSLGRGYHEQYF
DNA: TGCGCCAGCAGCTTGGGCAGGGGTTATCACGAGCAGTACTTC

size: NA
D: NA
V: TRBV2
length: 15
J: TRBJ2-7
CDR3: CASYETWSQGHEQYF
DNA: TGTGCCAGCTATGAAACGTGGAGCCAAGGCCACGAGCAGTACTTC

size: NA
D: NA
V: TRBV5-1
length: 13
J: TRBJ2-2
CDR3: CTSSLKGTGELFF
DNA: TGCACCAGCAGCCTGAAGGGCACCGGGGAGCTGTTTTTT

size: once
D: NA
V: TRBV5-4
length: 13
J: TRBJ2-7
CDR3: CASSLGGGYEQYF
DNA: TGTGCCAGCAGCCTAGGAGGAGGCTACGAGCAGTACTTC

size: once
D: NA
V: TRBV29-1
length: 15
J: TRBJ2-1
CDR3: CSVETGLLMSNEQFF
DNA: TGCAGCGTTGAAACAGGGTTGTTGATGTCCAATGAGCAGTTCTTC

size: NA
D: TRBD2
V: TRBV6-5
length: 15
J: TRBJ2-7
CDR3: CASSSEGLAGGEQYF
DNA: TGTGCCAGCAGTTCCGAGGGACTAGCGGGAGGCGAGCAGTACTTC

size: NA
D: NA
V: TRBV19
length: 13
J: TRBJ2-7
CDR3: CASSIGEAYEQYF
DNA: TGTGCCAGTAGTATAGGCGAGGCCTACGAGCAGTACTTC

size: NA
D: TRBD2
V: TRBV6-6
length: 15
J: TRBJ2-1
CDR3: CASRSLASSYNEQFF
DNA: TGTGCCAGCAGGTCACTAGCGAGCTCCTACAATGAGCAGTTCTTC

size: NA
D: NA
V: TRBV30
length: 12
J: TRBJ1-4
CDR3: CAWSDRNEKLFF
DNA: TGTGCCTGGAGTGACCGTAATGAAAAACTGTTTTTT

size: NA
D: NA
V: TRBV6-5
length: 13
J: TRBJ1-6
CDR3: CASKDLGNSPLHF
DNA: TGTGCCAGCAAGGATTTGGGGAATTCACCCCTCCACTTT

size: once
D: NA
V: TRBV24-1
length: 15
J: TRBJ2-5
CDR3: CATSDRGGQGETQYF
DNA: TGTGCCACCAGTGATCGCGGAGGGCAGGGAGAGACCCAGTACTTC

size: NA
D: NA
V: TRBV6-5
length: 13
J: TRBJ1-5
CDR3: CAGREHRGQPQHF
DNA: TGTGCCGGCCGGGAGCATCGAGGCCAGCCCCAGCATTTT

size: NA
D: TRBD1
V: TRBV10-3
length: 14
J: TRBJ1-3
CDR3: CAIRLTGAGNTIYF
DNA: TGTGCCATCAGACTCACAGGGGCTGGAAACACCATATATTTT

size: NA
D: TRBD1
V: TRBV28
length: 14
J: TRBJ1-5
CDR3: CASNGQGAVQPQHF
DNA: TGTGCCAGCAATGGACAGGGGGCTGTTCAGCCCCAGCATTTT

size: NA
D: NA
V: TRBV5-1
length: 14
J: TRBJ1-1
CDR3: CASSSGRVDTEAFF
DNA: TGCGCCAGCAGCTCTGGTCGGGTAGACACTGAAGCTTTCTTT

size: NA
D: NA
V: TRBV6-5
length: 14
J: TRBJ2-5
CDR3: CASSLTGSLGTQYF
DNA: TGTGCCAGCAGTTTAACCGGGAGCCTAGGGACCCAGTACTTC

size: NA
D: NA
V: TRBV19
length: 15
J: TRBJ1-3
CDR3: CASSRGRSSGNTIYF
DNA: TGTGCCAGTAGTAGGGGACGGAGCTCTGGAAACACCATATATTTT

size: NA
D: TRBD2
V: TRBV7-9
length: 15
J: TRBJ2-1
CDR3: CASSILAGGGNEQFF
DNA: TGTGCCAGCAGCATACTAGCGGGAGGCGGAAATGAGCAGTTCTTC

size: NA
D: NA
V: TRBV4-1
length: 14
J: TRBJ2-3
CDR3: CASSQAGSTDTQYF
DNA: TGCGCCAGCAGCCAGGCGGGTAGCACAGATACGCAGTATTTT

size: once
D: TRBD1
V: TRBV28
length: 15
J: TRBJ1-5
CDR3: CASSSAGGGGQPQHF
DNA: TGTGCCAGCAGTTCCGCAGGAGGGGGCGGACAGCCCCAGCATTTT

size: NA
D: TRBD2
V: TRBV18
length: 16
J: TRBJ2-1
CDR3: CASSPPSLAGNNEQFF
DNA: TGTGCCAGCTCACCACCGTCACTAGCGGGCAACAATGAGCAGTTCTTC

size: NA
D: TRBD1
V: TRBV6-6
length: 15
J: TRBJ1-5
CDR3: CASSYPGGSNQPQHF
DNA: TGTGCCAGCAGTTATCCAGGGGGAAGTAATCAGCCCCAGCATTTT

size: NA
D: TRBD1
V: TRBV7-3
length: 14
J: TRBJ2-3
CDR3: CASRPGQGGNTQYF
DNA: TGTGCCAGCAGGCCGGGACAGGGGGGGAATACGCAGTATTTT

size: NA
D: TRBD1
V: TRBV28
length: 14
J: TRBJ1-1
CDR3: CASSLQGANTEAFF
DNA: TGTGCCAGCAGTTTACAGGGGGCGAACACTGAAGCTTTCTTT

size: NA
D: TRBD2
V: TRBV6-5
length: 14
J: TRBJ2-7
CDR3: CASTSLAGVAEQYF
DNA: TGTGCCAGCACCTCACTAGCGGGAGTCGCTGAGCAGTACTTC

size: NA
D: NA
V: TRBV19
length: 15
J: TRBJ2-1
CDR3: CASMEEGDFYNEQFF
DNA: TGTGCCAGTATGGAAGAGGGCGATTTCTACAATGAGCAGTTCTTC

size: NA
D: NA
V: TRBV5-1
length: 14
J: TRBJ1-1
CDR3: CASSLFTGNTEAFF
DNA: TGCGCCAGCAGCTTATTTACAGGGAACACTGAAGCTTTCTTT

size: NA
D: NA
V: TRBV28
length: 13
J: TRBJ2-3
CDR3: CASRVTGTDTQYF
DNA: TGTGCCAGCAGGGTAACAGGCACAGATACGCAGTATTTT

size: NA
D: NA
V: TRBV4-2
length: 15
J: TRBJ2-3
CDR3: CASSPESLTTDTQYF
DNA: TGTGCCAGCAGCCCGGAATCCCTGACCACAGATACGCAGTATTTT

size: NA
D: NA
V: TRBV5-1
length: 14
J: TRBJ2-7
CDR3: CASSAKSGTYEQYF
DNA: TGCGCCAGCAGCGCAAAGTCTGGGACCTACGAGCAGTACTTC

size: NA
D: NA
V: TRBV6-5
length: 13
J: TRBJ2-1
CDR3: CASRPDLYNEQFF
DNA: TGTGCCAGCAGGCCCGACTTGTACAATGAGCAGTTCTTC

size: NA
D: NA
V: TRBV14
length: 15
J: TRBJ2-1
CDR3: CASSHSGLSYNEQFF
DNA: TGTGCCAGCAGCCATTCGGGACTCTCCTACAATGAGCAGTTCTTC

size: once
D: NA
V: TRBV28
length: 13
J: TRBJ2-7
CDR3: CASSLNRNNEQYF
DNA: TGTGCCAGCAGTTTGAACAGAAATAACGAGCAGTACTTC

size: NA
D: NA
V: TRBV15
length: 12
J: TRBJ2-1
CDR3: CATSAGYNEQFF
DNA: TGTGCCACCAGCGCCGGATACAATGAGCAGTTCTTC